These 28 T cell receptor beta chains were all obtained from the same sample, sequenced in a study of OX40 agonist ivuxolimab in advanced cancers. Sequenced by immunoSEQ multiplex PCR; TCRdb stores in-frame clones only, minus some. The sample has 72,000 or so clones, roughly 87% seen once. Here the sequenced sample was CD4+ or CD8+ T cells sorted from blood, taken in a trial of the OX40 agonist ivuxolimab. The receptors were sampled from an adult with an advanced solid tumor such as melanoma, head and neck, liver or kidney cancer.

The chain links TRBV6-1 to TRBJ2-7; 8 bases fit TRBD2. V dropped 4 bases and J dropped 0; count of bases not matched to a gene: 11. Germline assignment: CDR1 MNHNS and CDR2 SASEGT. The CDR3 has 17 residues. CDR3 sequence (DNA): TGTGCCAGCAGTGCCACTCGGGGGGGATTTTACTCCTACGAGCAGTACTTC. Translation: CASSATRGGFYSYEQYF.

V is TRBV7-8 and J is TRBJ2-5, with 7 positions matching TRBD1. The CDR3 covers 16 residues. The germline V gene has CDR1 SGHVS and CDR2 FQNEAQ. Trimming removed 5 bases from V and 7 bases from J; junction bases left unmatched: 16. The CDR3 nucleotides are TGTGCCAGCAGCCGGGGACAGCCTACCCACAGGGGGACCCAGTACTTC. Its translation: CASSRGQPTHRGTQYF.

V and J are TRBV5-1 and TRBJ2-2, with D hard to call. V was cut by 0 bases and J by 4 bases, with 4 bases left in between. The CDR3 covers 13 residues. CDR1 is SGHRS and CDR2 is YFSETQ in the germline V gene. The CDR3, as DNA: TGCGCCAGCAGCTTGGTCAGCACCGGGGAGCTGTTTTTT. Translated, it gives CASSLVSTGELFF.

V is TRBV28 and J is TRBJ2-7; D is unresolved. The length of the CDR3 is 11 residues. Trimming removed 3 bases at V and 4 bases at J, with 4 bases between. The germline gives CDR1 MDHEN, CDR2 SYDVKM. CDR3 nucleotides: TGTGCCAGCAGTTTCGGTTACGAGCAGTACTTC. Protein sequence: CASSFGYEQYF.

The chain is built from TRBV28 and TRBJ2-3; no clear D. Germline V gene data show CDR1 as MDHEN and CDR2 as SYDVKM. V gave up 7 bases and J gave up 3 bases, with 14 bases separating them. The CDR3 spans 14 residues. CDR3 in DNA: TGTGCCAGCATTCAAGCTTTTCGGACAGATACGCAGTATTTT. Translation gives CASIQAFRTDTQYF. The full variable domain, in which reference TRBV28 and TRBJ2-3 provide the parts outside the CDR3, is DVKVTQSSRYLVKRTGEKVFLECVQDMDHENMFWYRQDPGLGLRLIYFSYDVKMKEKGDIPEGYSVSREKKERFSLILESASTNQTSMYLCASIQAFRTDTQYFGPGTRLTVL.

This clone showed up just once. CDR3 amino acids: CASSETGGTFF. In DNA, the CDR3 is TGCGCCAGCAGTGAGACAGGAGGAACTTTCTTT. This sequence joins TRBV10-2 and TRBJ1-1; TRBD1 might be the D (5 bases). This CDR3 region has 11 residues. CDR1 WSHSY and CDR2 SAAADI come from the germline V gene. The V and J ends lost 2 bases and 12 bases respectively, with 10 bases between them.

The gene calls are TRBV19 and TRBJ2-5; TRBD2 matches at 8 bases. With the DNA end fitting TRBJ2-7 better, the J assignment may be wrong. The CDR3 length is 14 residues. Germline V gene sequence: CDR1 LNHDA, CDR2 SQIVND (reference sequence). The CDR3, as DNA: TGTGCCAGTAGCCAAAGCGGGGGCTCCTACGAGCAGTACTTC. It is translated as CASSQSGGSYEQYF.

The J gene is TRBJ2-7, the V gene TRBV18; no clear D. This CDR3 comprises 13 residues. V was pared by 1 base and J by 3 bases, with 7 bases between. From germline, CDR1 is KGHSH and CDR2 LQKENI. The CDR3, as DNA: TGTGCCAGCTCACCACAAACTTTCTACGAGCAGTACTTC. Amino acids: CASSPQTFYEQYF.

This clone has a single count. The rearrangement joins TRBV6-5 to TRBJ1-1; D is perhaps TRBD1 (6 bases). The CDR3 length is 14 residues. CDR1 and CDR2 from the germline V gene are MNHEY and SVGAGI. V was cut by 6 bases and J by 0 bases, with 11 bases left in between. CDR3: CASSEGGMNTEAFF. CDR3 coding DNA: TGTGCCAGCAGCGAGGGGGGCATGAACACTGAAGCTTTCTTT.

This chain connects TRBV5-4 to TRBJ1-2, with 8 bases that match TRBD1. The CDR3 sequence is 15 residues long. After removal of 4 bases from V and 0 bases from J, the junction contained 5 bases not matched to a gene. Germline CDR1 SGHNT, CDR2 YYREEE (reference sequence). CDR3 residues: CASSPRTGTNYGYTF. The CDR3 nucleotides are TGTGCCAGCAGCCCTAGGACAGGGACTAACTATGGCTACACCTTC.

The chain couples TRBV19 to TRBJ2-1, with 14 positions matching TRBD2. CDR1 is LNHDA, CDR2 SQIVND, per germline (reference sequence). After removal of 9 bases from V and 5 bases from J, the junction contained 6 bases not matched to a gene. The CDR3 is 15 amino acids. DNA of the CDR3: TGTGCCAGCGGACTAGCGGGGGGCCGGGACAATGAGCAGTTCTTC. Protein sequence: CASGLAGGRDNEQFF.

This rearrangement joins TRBV2 to TRBJ2-3; 8 bases align to TRBD1. J was trimmed by 2 bases and V by 5 bases; bases with no gene match: 6. Per germline, CDR1 SNHLY and CDR2 FYNNEI. There are 15 residues in the CDR3. This CDR3 reads CASSPGQVNTDTQYF. CDR3 coding DNA: TGTGCCAGCAGTCCGGGACAGGTAAACACAGATACGCAGTATTTT.

The chain employs TRBV6-5 and TRBJ1-1, with 8 positions matching TRBD1. CDR3 length equals 12 residues. Germline CDR1 and CDR2: MNHEY and SVGAGI. Trimming removed 2 bases from V and 8 bases from J; junction bases left unmatched: 1. This CDR3 is CASSYRDREAFF. The CDR3 DNA sequence: TGTGCCAGCAGTTACAGGGACAGGGAAGCTTTCTTT.

This chain connects TRBV18 to TRBJ2-3, with D hard to call. This CDR3 contains 14 residues. V lost 2 bases to trimming and J lost 2 bases, with 8 bases between them. Germline V gene lookup returns CDR1 KGHSH and CDR2 LQKENI. CDR3 region: CASSPKSYTDTQYF. The CDR3 DNA follows: TGTGCCAGCTCACCAAAAAGCTACACAGATACGCAGTATTTT.

The V and J genes are TRBV27 and TRBJ1-4, with 7 positions matching TRBD1. CDR1 and CDR2 (germline): MNHEY, SMNVEV (reference sequence). J gave up 4 bases and V 6 bases, and 11 bases lay outside the gene matches. The CDR3 runs to 16 residues. CDR3 sequence: CASRRTSTGFNEKLFF. The DNA of the CDR3 is TGTGCCAGCAGACGAACCTCGACAGGGTTTAATGAAAAACTGTTTTTT.

This rearrangement joins TRBV10-3 to TRBJ1-5; 9 bases are a match to TRBD1. Germline trimming cut 3 bases from V and 4 bases from J; bases unmatched to any gene: 4. The germline gives CDR1 ENHRY, CDR2 SYGVKD. This CDR3 is built from 15 residues. This CDR3 is CAISDRDRENQPQHF. DNA of the CDR3: TGTGCCATCAGTGACCGGGACAGGGAAAATCAGCCCCAGCATTTT.

The chain recombines TRBV5-4 with TRBJ2-3; D uncertain. In germline, CDR1 is SGHNT, CDR2 YYREEE (reference sequence). V lost 4 bases and J 4 bases, leaving 16 bases between the germline ends. CDR3 size: 15 residues. Written as DNA, the CDR3 is TGTGCCAGCAGCCCCGAAGCCTTCCTAGCAGATACGCAGTATTTT. It encodes CASSPEAFLADTQYF.

The chain uses TRBV9 and TRBJ2-3; D uncertain. The ends were cut back, 2 bases at V and 0 bases at J, with 10 bases in the middle. Germline CDR1 and CDR2: SGDLS and YYNGEE. This CDR3 has 15 amino acids. Here the CDR3 reads CASSVGLTSTDTQYF. The CDR3, as DNA: TGTGCCAGCAGCGTTGGGTTGACTAGCACAGATACGCAGTATTTT.

The sample holds one count of this clone. The chain joins TRBV7-9 to TRBJ1-1; D is undetermined. V gave up 1 base and J gave up 0 bases, with 6 bases separating them. The CDR3 totals 14 residues. Germline loops: CDR1 SEHNR, CDR2 FQNEAQ (reference sequence). The CDR3 bases are TGTGCCAGCAGCTTAGAGTTGGTGAACACTGAAGCTTTCTTT. Amino acids: CASSLELVNTEAFF.

The chain carries TRBV7-8 and TRBJ2-1; 8 positions agree with TRBD1. V shed 2 bases, J shed 5 bases, and the junction held 5 bases outside the gene matches. The germline V gene encodes CDR1 SGHVS and CDR2 FQNEAQ. The CDR3 has 15 residues. CDR3 in DNA: TGTGCCAGCAGCTTAAACAGGGGGGTGAACAATGAGCAGTTCTTC. The encoded protein is CASSLNRGVNNEQFF.

The J gene is TRBJ2-7, the V gene TRBV5-4, with TRBD2 as a possible D gene (6 bases). From germline, CDR1 is SGHNT and CDR2 YYREEE (reference sequence). The CDR3 has 15 residues. Between the trimmed V and J ends, which lost 4 bases and 6 bases, there was a span of 20 bases. Here the CDR3 reads CASSRKPGEDSEQYF. The CDR3 DNA sequence: TGTGCCAGCAGCAGAAAACCGGGGGAAGACTCCGAGCAGTACTTC.

The gene calls are TRBV5-4 and TRBJ2-3; D call uncertain. CDR3 length equals 15 residues. V lost 0 bases to trimming and J lost 0 bases, with 8 bases between them. CDR1 and CDR2 from the germline V gene are SGHNT and YYREEE (reference sequence). The CDR3, as DNA: TGTGCCAGCAGCTTGGAGGCCAGGAGCACAGATACGCAGTATTTT. It specifies CASSLEARSTDTQYF. The full variable domain, with the rest looked up from reference TRBV5-4 and TRBJ2-3, is ETGVTQSPTHLIKTRGQQVTLRCSSQSGHNTVSWYQQALGQGPQFIFQYYREEENGRGNFPPRFSGLQFPNYSSELNVNALELDDSALYLCASSLEARSTDTQYFGPGTRLTVL.

The chain has TRBV28 and TRBJ1-2, with D possibly being TRBD1 (6 bases). Per the germline V gene, CDR1 is MDHEN and CDR2 is SYDVKM. V dropped 8 bases and J dropped 0 bases, with 13 bases sitting between them. The CDR3 totals 14 residues. The CDR3 protein is CASGGGGANYGYTF. In DNA form, the CDR3 reads TGTGCCAGCGGTGGGGGCGGGGCTAACTATGGCTACACCTTC.

Comment on this clone: Germline and junction disagree at one end, which may indicate a read error. The chain joins TRBV7-7 to TRBJ2-7; D assignment may be TRBD1 or TRBD2 (5 bases each). There are 13 residues in the CDR3. CDR1 is SSHAT and CDR2 is FNYEAQ in the germline V gene (reference sequence). The CDR3 region is CASSPGPSYEQYF. The CDR3, as DNA: TGTGCTAGCAGCCCGGGACCCTCCTACGAGCAGTACTTC. Full variable domain (rest looked up from reference TRBV7-7 and TRBJ2-7): GAGVSQSPRYKVTKRGQDVTLRCDPISSHATLYWYQQALGQGPEFLTYFNYEAQPDKSGLPSDRFSAERPEGSISTLTIQRTEQRDSAMYRCASSPGPSYEQYFGPGTRLTVT.

V usage is TRBV2 and J usage is TRBJ2-6; 8 bases agree with TRBD1. The V gene's germline CDR1 is SNHLY and CDR2 FYNNEI. Germline trimming cut 8 bases from V and 0 bases from J; bases unmatched to any gene: 3. The CDR3 totals 15 residues. This CDR3 reads CASGTGRSGANVLTF. The CDR3 DNA follows: TGTGCCAGCGGGACAGGACGCTCTGGGGCCAACGTCCTGACTTTC.

The chain recombines TRBV27 with TRBJ1-4; 7 bases map to TRBD1. Germline V gene data show CDR1 as MNHEY and CDR2 as SMNVEV (reference sequence). The CDR3 is 15 amino acids. J lost 4 bases, V lost 6 bases, and 8 bases had no gene match. CDR3 protein: CASRDPGQLNEKLFF. DNA of the CDR3: TGTGCCAGCAGGGACCCGGGACAGCTTAATGAAAAACTGTTTTTT.

The chain is built from TRBV15 and TRBJ1-1, with D possibly matching TRBD1 (5 bases). V was pared by 5 bases and J by 1 base, with 11 bases between. Germline lookup yields CDR1 LNHNV and CDR2 YYDKDF (reference sequence). This CDR3 is 14 amino acids long. The CDR3 reads CATSFGHTNTEAFF. The CDR3 DNA reads as TGTGCCACCAGCTTCGGACACACGAACACTGAAGCTTTCTTT.

This chain connects TRBV29-1 to TRBJ2-5; D could derive from TRBD1 or TRBD2 (5 bases each). CDR1 SQVTM and CDR2 ANQGSEA come from the germline V gene. CDR3 length: 14 amino acids. Trimming removed 1 base at V and 0 bases at J, with 9 bases between. The CDR3, as DNA: TGCAGCGTTGAAGCCGGGACGGACCAAGAGACCCAGTACTTC. Translated, it gives CSVEAGTDQETQYF.